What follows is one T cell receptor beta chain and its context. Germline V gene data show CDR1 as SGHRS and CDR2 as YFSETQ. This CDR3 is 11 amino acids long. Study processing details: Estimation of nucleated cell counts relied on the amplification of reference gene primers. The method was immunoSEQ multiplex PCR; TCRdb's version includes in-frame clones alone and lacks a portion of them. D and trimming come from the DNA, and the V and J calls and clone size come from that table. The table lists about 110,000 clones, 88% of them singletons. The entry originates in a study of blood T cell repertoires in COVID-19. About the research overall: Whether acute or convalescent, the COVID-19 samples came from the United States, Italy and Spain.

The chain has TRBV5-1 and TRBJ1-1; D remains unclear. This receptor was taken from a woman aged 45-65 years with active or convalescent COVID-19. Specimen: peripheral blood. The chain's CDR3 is CVSAGNTEAFF. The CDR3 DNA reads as TGCGTATCAGCGGGGAACACTGAAGCTTTCTTT.